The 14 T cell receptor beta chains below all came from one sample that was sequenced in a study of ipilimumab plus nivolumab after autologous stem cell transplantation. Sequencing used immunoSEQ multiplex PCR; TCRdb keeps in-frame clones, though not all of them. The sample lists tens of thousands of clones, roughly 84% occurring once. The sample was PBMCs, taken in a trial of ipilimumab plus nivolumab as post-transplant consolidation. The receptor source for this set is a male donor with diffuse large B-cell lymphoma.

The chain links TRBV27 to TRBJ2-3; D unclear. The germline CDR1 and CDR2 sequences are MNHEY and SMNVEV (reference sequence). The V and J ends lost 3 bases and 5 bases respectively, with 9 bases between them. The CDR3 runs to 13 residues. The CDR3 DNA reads TGTGCCAGCAGTTTGAGGCGCAGAGATACGCAGTATTTT. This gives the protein CASSLRRRDTQYF.

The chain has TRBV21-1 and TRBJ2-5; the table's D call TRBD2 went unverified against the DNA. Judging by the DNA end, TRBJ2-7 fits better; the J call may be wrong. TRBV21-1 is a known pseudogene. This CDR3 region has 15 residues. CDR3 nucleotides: TGTGCCAGCAGATGGCCCCTCGTTACCCACTACGAGCAGTACTTC. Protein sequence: CASRWPLVTHYEQYF.

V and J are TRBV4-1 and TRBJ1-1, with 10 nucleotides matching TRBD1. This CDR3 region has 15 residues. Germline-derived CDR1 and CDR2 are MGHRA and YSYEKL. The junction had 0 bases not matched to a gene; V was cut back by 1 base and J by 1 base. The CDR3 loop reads CASSQGDRGNTEAFF. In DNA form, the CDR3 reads TGCGCCAGCAGCCAAGGGGACAGGGGGAACACTGAAGCTTTCTTT.

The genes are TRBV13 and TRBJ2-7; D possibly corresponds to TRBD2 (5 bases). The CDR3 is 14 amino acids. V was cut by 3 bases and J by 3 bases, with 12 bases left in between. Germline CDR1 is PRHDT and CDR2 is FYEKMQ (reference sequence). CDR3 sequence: CASSLGAELYEQYF. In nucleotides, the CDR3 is TGTGCCAGCAGCTTGGGAGCGGAACTCTACGAGCAGTACTTC. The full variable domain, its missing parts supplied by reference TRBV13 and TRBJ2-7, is AAGVIQSPRHLIKEKRETATLKCYPIPRHDTVYWYQQGPGQDPQFLISFYEKMQSDKGSIPDRFSAQQFSDYHSELNMSSLELGDSALYFCASSLGAELYEQYFGPGTRLTVT.

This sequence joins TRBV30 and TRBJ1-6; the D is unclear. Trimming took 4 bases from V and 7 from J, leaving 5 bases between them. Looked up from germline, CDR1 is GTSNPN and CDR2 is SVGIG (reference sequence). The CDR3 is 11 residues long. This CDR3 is CAWTRNSPLHF. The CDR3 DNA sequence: TGTGCCTGGACTCGCAATTCACCCCTCCACTTT.

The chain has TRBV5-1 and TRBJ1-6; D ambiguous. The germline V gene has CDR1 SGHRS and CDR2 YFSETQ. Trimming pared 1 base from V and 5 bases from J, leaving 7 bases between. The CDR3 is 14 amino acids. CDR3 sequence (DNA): TGCGCCAGCAGCTTGTACCACGATAATTCACCCCTCCACTTT. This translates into CASSLYHDNSPLHF.

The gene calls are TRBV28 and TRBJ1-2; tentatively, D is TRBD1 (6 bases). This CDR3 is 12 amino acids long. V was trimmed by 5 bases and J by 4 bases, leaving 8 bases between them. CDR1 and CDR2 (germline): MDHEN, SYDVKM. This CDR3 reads CASSPQGYGYTF. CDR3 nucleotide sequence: TGTGCCAGCAGTCCACAGGGCTATGGCTACACCTTC.

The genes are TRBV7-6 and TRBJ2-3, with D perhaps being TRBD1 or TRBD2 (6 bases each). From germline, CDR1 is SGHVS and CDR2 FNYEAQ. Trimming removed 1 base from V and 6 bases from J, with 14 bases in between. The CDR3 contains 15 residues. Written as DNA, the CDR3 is TGTGCCAGCAGCTTAGTAGGGGGGCCCCAGGATACGCAGTATTTT. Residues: CASSLVGGPQDTQYF.

The CDR3 DNA sequence: TGTGCCATCAGTGAAGGGGGGGGGACGAACACTGAAGCTTTCTTT. This gives the protein CAISEGGGTNTEAFF. The V and J genes are TRBV10-3 and TRBJ1-1, with D possibly being TRBD1 (6 bases). V was trimmed by 3 bases and J by 1 base, leaving 12 bases between them. CDR3 length: 15 residues. The germline V gene encodes CDR1 ENHRY and CDR2 SYGVKD.

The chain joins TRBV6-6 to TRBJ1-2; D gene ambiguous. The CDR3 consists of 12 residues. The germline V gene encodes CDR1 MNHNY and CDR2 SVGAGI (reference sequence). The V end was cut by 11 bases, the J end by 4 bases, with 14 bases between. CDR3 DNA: TGTGCCGCCTCGGCTCCGGGCTATGGCTACACCTTC. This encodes CAASAPGYGYTF.

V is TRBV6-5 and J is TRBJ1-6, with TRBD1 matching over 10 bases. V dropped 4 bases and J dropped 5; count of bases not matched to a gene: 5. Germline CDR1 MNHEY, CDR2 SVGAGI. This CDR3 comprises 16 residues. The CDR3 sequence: CASSSGTGANNSPLHF. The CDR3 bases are TGTGCCAGCAGTTCCGGGACAGGGGCGAATAATTCACCCCTCCACTTT.

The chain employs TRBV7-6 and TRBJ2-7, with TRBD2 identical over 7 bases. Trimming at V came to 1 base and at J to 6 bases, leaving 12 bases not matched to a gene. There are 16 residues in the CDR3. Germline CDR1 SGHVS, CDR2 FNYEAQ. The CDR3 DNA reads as TGTGCCAGCAGCTTAGAGGGTCTAGGGTCGGGAGGCGAGCAGTACTTC. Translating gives CASSLEGLGSGGEQYF.

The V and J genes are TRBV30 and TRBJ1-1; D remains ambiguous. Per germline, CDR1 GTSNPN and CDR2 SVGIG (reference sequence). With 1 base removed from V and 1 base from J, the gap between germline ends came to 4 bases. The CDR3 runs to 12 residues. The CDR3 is CAWSGENTEAFF. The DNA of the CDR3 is TGTGCCTGGAGTGGAGAGAACACTGAAGCTTTCTTT.

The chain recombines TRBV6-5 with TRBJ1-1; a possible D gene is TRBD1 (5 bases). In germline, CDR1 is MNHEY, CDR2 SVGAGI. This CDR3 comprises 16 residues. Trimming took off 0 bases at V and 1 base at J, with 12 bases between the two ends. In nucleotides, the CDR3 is TGTGCCAGCAGTTACTCTAAGGGGAAAAAGAACACTGAAGCTTTCTTT. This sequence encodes CASSYSKGKKNTEAFF.